This T cell receptor beta chain was documented in a study of blood T cell repertoires in COVID-19. Study-level information: Donors in the United States, Italy and Spain gave samples during acute or convalescent COVID-19. The analysed material was cDNA or gDNA that came from T cells, B-cell-depleted T cells, or PBMCs.

In the original processing: The authors estimated nucleated cell counts from reference gene primer amplification. Libraries were prepared by immunoSEQ multiplex PCR; TCRdb keeps only in-frame clonotypes and omits some of them. V and J calls plus clone size are reproduced from that table; the DNA served to infer D and trimming. The sample has some 130,000 clones; approximately 82% are singletons. This clone was seen a handful of times. V was clipped by 6 bases and J by 3 bases; unmatched bases: 1. This CDR3 comprises 14 residues. CDR1 and CDR2 from the germline V gene are MNHNY and SVGAGI (reference sequence).

J is TRBJ2-3 and V is TRBV6-6; 12 nucleotides align to TRBD1. This receptor was obtained from a man aged 60 to 75 who had recovered from COVID-19. Sequenced sample: peripheral blood. The CDR3 loop reads CASRGQGATDTQYF. The CDR3 DNA sequence: TGTGCCAGCAGGGGACAGGGGGCAACAGATACGCAGTATTTT.